The present entry profiles one TCR beta chain with its context. This receptor's antigen is unknown. No base-level quality is on record; no much larger clone is a single base apart. This specimen belongs to a study of CD8 T cells in ankylosing spondylitis (dated by TCRdb to about 2017). Notes on the research overall: To find TCR variants linked to disease, the study profiled T cell receptor beta repertoires in ankylosing spondylitis patients and healthy donors. In total, the full study cohort was made up of 85 to 140 healthy donors and 25 or so ankylosing spondylitis patients. Peripheral blood was sampled, and synovial fluid was also collected from ankylosing spondylitis patients. The research as a whole found: The disease-linked clones were reported as significantly enriched in matched synovial fluid samples from ankylosing spondylitis patients. Some motif variants had previously been reported in the synovial fluid and blood of reactive arthritis patients, which suggests shared mechanisms of disease initiation. Blood from ankylosing spondylitis patients appeared to be characterized by a TCR beta motif composed of about eight highly homologous amino acid variants. A CD8+ phenotype was shown by the disease-linked clones, which were found at relatively low frequencies in peripheral blood.

The run used an Illumina HiSeq 2500. Quantitative 5'-RACE with molecular barcodes was used to prepare TCR beta libraries. Regarding the original processing steps: Disease-linked TCR variants were identified with a new computational method built on a probabilistic model of VDJ rearrangement. In TCRdb, the public reads were trimmed at Q25 with fastp and aligned with MiXCR, with productive beta chains retained. CDR3 protein sequences are deduplicated, and each keeps its most common genes and DNA. TCRdb assigned the V and J calls; the authors' analysis was not used. The sample yields some 92,000 distinct CDR3 sequences; around 26% were counted once. In total, the top ten clones hold 55% to 75% of the sample. Cut back by 1 base and 4 bases, the V and J ends lie 17 bases apart. The CDR3, from cysteine to phenylalanine, totals 16 residues. This entry keeps only the CDR3 DNA: 48 bases, framed from base 1. According to the germline V gene, CDR1 reads SGHRS and CDR2 reads YFSETQ.

Input material: blood, either unsorted or a sorted T cell fraction (not recorded which). The TCR originated in a male donor with ankylosing spondylitis or in good health (not recorded which). This sequence uses TRBV5-1 and TRBJ1-1; TRBD1 might be the D gene, on 5 matching bases. The CDR3 here reads CASSLLPGGVGTEAFF. In nucleotide form, the sequence is TGCGCCAGCAGCTTGTTGCCGGGGGGTGTAGGCACTGAAGCTTTCTTT. With all but the CDR3 taken from the reference TRBV5-1 and TRBJ1-1 genes, the full variable domain is: KAGVTQTPRYLIKTRGQQVTLSCSPISGHRSVSWYQQTPGQGLQFLFEYFSETQRNKGNFPGRFSGRQFSNSRSEMNVSTLELGDSALYLCASSLLPGGVGTEAFFGQGTRLTVV.